The subject of this entry is one T cell receptor (beta chain). The antigen remains undetermined. The record originates from a study of T cell responses to AZD1222 COVID-19 vaccine. This table comes from immunoSEQ multiplex PCR, and its TCRdb copy is limited to in-frame clones, with some not included. The profile shows approximately 200,000 clones, 90% to 95% of them singletons. Germline assignment: CDR1 SGHRS and CDR2 YFSETQ. The CDR3 extends over 13 amino acids. The V gene lost 1 base and the J gene lost 4 bases, with 8 bases spanning the gap. General observations from the study: Vaccine-associated CD4 TCRs spanned spike, dominant at 160-218 and 743-854. Reportedly, nearly half the spike-specific TCRs target unmutated variant regions. Donors in the cohort were predominantly white British and more often female, and clonal diversity was possibly underestimated.

The receptor was derived from an adult who received the AZD1222 COVID-19 vaccine. The rearrangement uses TRBV5-1 and TRBJ1-2; the D gene is possibly TRBD1 (6 bases). Specimen: peripheral blood, collected 28 days after the second AZD1222 dose. The CDR3 reads CASSLQGSYGYTF. The CDR3 DNA is TGCGCCAGCAGCTTGCAGGGGAGCTATGGCTACACCTTC.